Following are 27 T cell receptor beta chains from one sample sequenced in a study of T cells in Graves' hyperthyroidism and ophthalmopathy. RNA transcripts yielded amplified TCR beta CDR3 regions. A first-round RT-PCR of the TCR CDR3 used the HTBI primer set. TCRdb ran MiXCR on the multiplex PCR reads and lists one entry per CDR3 protein. The repertoire holds approximately 870,000 distinct CDR3 sequences, with roughly 40% as singletons. Sequenced input: blood. These receptors were taken from a man aged 18 to 30 with Graves' hyperthyroidism.

This chain uses TRBV10-3 with TRBJ2-5; 7 nucleotides line up with TRBD2. Germline loops: CDR1 ENHRY, CDR2 SYGVKD. J lost 5 bases, V lost 10 bases, and 10 bases had no gene match. This CDR3 spans 13 amino acids. The CDR3 region has the DNA TGTGCCAGAAACACCGGGAGGTCTGAGACCCAGTACTTC. It is translated as CARNTGRSETQYF.

This clonotype came up a few times. This chain uses TRBV12-3 or TRBV12-4 with TRBJ2-2; D not resolved. V was pared by 1 base and J by 0 bases, with 6 bases between. This CDR3 spans 15 amino acids. In DNA, the CDR3 is TGTGCCAGCAGTTTAGACGGCGCGAACACCGGGGAGCTGTTTTTT. Translated, it gives CASSLDGANTGELFF.

This clonotype was seen many times. The rearrangement uses TRBV20-1 and TRBJ1-1; unclear D gene. V was trimmed by 3 bases and J by 0 bases, leaving 8 bases between them. This CDR3 is 13 amino acids long. CDR1 is DFQATT, CDR2 SNEGSKA, per germline (reference sequence). The CDR3 DNA follows: TGCAGTGCTAGCCCAGATTTGAACACTGAAGCTTTCTTT. Encoded protein: CSASPDLNTEAFF.

V is TRBV6-2 or TRBV6-3 and J is TRBJ2-7, with D uncertain. Looked up from germline, CDR1 is MNHEY and CDR2 is SVGEGT. The CDR3 is 14 amino acids. V gave up 1 base and J gave up 5 bases, with 12 bases separating them. Here the CDR3 reads CASSYFGIGNEQYF. The CDR3 coding sequence is TGTGCCAGCAGTTACTTTGGGATAGGCAACGAGCAGTACTTC.

This chain joins TRBV5-1 and TRBJ1-3; D gene uncertain. With 0 bases removed from V and 4 bases from J, the gap between germline ends came to 11 bases. This CDR3 has 15 residues. Germline V gene lookup returns CDR1 SGHRS and CDR2 YFSETQ. CDR3: CASSLGPGSGNTIYF. The CDR3 DNA follows: TGCGCCAGCAGCTTGGGTCCGGGCTCAGGAAACACCATATATTTT. Variable domain in full (rest from reference TRBV5-1 and TRBJ1-3): KAGVTQTPRYLIKTRGQQVTLSCSPISGHRSVSWYQQTPGQGLQFLFEYFSETQRNKGNFPGRFSGRQFSNSRSEMNVSTLELGDSALYLCASSLGPGSGNTIYFGEGSWLTVV.

Regarding this clonotype: The junction and the germline gene differ at one end; a read error may be behind it. This chain links TRBV5-1 with TRBJ1-3; D gene uncertain. CDR3 length: 12 amino acids. Germline values: CDR1 SGHRS, CDR2 YFSETQ. For the CDR3, the DNA is TGTGCCAGCAGCATTGATGGAAACACCATATATTTT. Encoded protein: CASSIDGNTIYF.

Concerning this clonotype: One end of the junction varies from germline; a read error may be responsible. This chain joins TRBV7-2 and TRBJ2-6, with 8 positions matching TRBD1. There are 16 residues in the CDR3. CDR1 is SGHTA and CDR2 is FQGNSA in the germline V gene. In nucleotides, the CDR3 is TGTGCCAGCAGCTTAATCCCTCCGACAGGGGTCAACGTCCTGACTTTC. It encodes CASSLIPPTGVNVLTF.

The chain joins TRBV5-6 to TRBJ2-5; D may be TRBD1 or TRBD2 (5 bases each). The CDR3 spans 14 residues. V lost 3 bases and J 4 bases, leaving 13 bases between the germline ends. Germline V CDR1 and CDR2: SGHDT, YYEEEE. CDR3 bases: TGTGCCAGCAGCTGGCCCCGGGACGGAGAGACCCAGTACTTC. Translated: CASSWPRDGETQYF.

This clonotype was found many times. The chain couples TRBV7-9 to TRBJ1-1; 7 bases agree with TRBD1. This CDR3 is built from 12 residues. Germline lookup yields CDR1 SEHNR and CDR2 FQNEAQ (reference sequence). With 5 bases clipped from V and 13 bases from J, the junction kept 10 bases outside the gene matches. The CDR3 DNA is TGTGCCAGCAGCCTCCGACAGGGCCAGGGTTTCTTT. Translation gives CASSLRQGQGFF. Full variable domain (remainder filled in from reference TRBV7-9 and TRBJ1-1): DTGVSQNPRHKITKRGQNVTFRCDPISEHNRLYWYRQTLGQGPEFLTYFQNEAQLEKSRLLSDRFSAERPKGSFSTLEIQRTEQGDSAMYLCASSLRQGQGFFGQGTRLTVV.

Only a few counts were recorded for this clonotype. The chain has TRBV12-3 or TRBV12-4 and TRBJ1-6; D unresolved. Between the trimmed V and J ends, which lost 6 bases and 7 bases, there was a span of 13 bases. CDR3 length: 14 residues. The CDR3 protein is CASSLTAKNSPLHF. The DNA for the CDR3 is TGTGCCAGCAGCCTAACTGCAAAGAATTCACCCCTCCACTTT.

The table lists this clonotype with a few counts. J is TRBJ2-7 and V is TRBV9, with 10 positions matching TRBD2. The J segment lost 3 bases and the V segment lost 0 bases, leaving 3 bases of the junction unmatched. Per the germline V gene, CDR1 is SGDLS and CDR2 is YYNGEE. The CDR3 totals 15 residues. Here the CDR3 reads CASSVGSGGFYEQYF. The DNA for the CDR3 is TGTGCCAGCAGCGTAGGTAGCGGGGGGTTCTACGAGCAGTACTTC. The whole variable domain, filled in from reference TRBV9 and TRBJ2-7, reads DSGVTQTPKHLITATGQRVTLRCSPRSGDLSVYWYQQSLDQGLQFLIQYYNGEERAKGNILERFSAQQFPDLHSELNLSSLELGDSALYFCASSVGSGGFYEQYFGPGTRLTVT.

This chain links TRBV4-1 with TRBJ2-7; D gene unclear. V was shortened by 1 base and J by 3 bases, with 13 bases between the two germline ends. The CDR3 consists of 15 residues. The germline gives CDR1 MGHRA, CDR2 YSYEKL. CDR3 amino acids: CASSQGLTGLYEQYF. DNA of the CDR3: TGCGCCAGCAGCCAAGGACTCACTGGGCTCTACGAGCAGTACTTC.

The chain combines TRBV6-5 with TRBJ2-2; 10 positions agree with TRBD2. The germline V gene encodes CDR1 MNHEY and CDR2 SVGAGI. CDR3 length equals 15 residues. Germline trimming cut 7 bases from V and 5 bases from J; bases unmatched to any gene: 7. The CDR3 DNA reads as TGTGCCAGCAACTTAGCGGGGGGTCAGACCGGGGAGCTGTTTTTT. Translation: CASNLAGGQTGELFF.

V is TRBV12-3 or TRBV12-4 and J is TRBJ2-7; no firm D call. The CDR3 length is 13 residues. The V end lost 6 bases, the J end lost 5 bases, and 14 bases lay between the germline ends. The CDR3 DNA sequence: TGTGCCAGCAGCTTTTCGGTGTTGGACGAGCAGTACTTC. Translation gives CASSFSVLDEQYF.

In its sample, this clonotype was seen many times. The V and J genes are TRBV24-1 and TRBJ2-7; D uncertain. There are 12 residues in the CDR3. The germline V and J ends were trimmed by 2 bases and 6 bases, with 7 bases remaining between them. In germline, CDR1 is KGHDR, CDR2 SFDVKD. The CDR3 DNA sequence: TGTGCCACCAGTGATTCGGGTAGCGAGCAGTACTTC. Amino acids: CATSDSGSEQYF.

This clonotype has at least ten counts. The DNA for the CDR3 is TGCAGCGTTGAAGAAGGGACAGGCGCTGAAGCTTTCTTT. This translates into CSVEEGTGAEAFF. The chain carries TRBV29-1 and TRBJ1-1; TRBD1 matches 8 bases. The CDR3 spans 13 residues. V lost 0 bases to trimming and J lost 6 bases; unmatched junction nucleotides: 3. Germline V gene sequence: CDR1 SQVTM, CDR2 ANQGSEA.

This chain connects TRBV13 to TRBJ2-7, with D hard to call. Germline V CDR1 and CDR2: PRHDT, FYEKMQ (reference sequence). The V gene lost 0 bases and the J gene lost 7 bases, with 22 bases spanning the gap. The CDR3 contains 17 residues. The CDR3 nucleotides are TGTGCCAGCAGCTTAGGAGGTCTCGGCGTCAGCCGTGAAGAGCAGTACTTC. Protein sequence: CASSLGGLGVSREEQYF.

This chain connects TRBV2 to TRBJ2-7, with 7 bases lining up with TRBD1. The germline V gene has CDR1 SNHLY and CDR2 FYNNEI. V shed 4 bases and J 5 bases; nucleotides not matched to a gene: 11. This CDR3 is 15 amino acids long. Written as DNA, the CDR3 is TGTGCCAGCAGTGGCCTGGACAGGTCCCCTAACGAGCAGTACTTC. Protein sequence: CASSGLDRSPNEQYF. Variable domain in full (rest from reference TRBV2 and TRBJ2-7): EPEVTQTPSHQVTQMGQEVILRCVPISNHLYFYWYRQILGQKVEFLVSFYNNEISEKSEIFDDQFSVERPDGSNFTLKIRSTKLEDSAMYFCASSGLDRSPNEQYFGPGTRLTVT.

Points on this clonotype: This may be a read error: a much more frequent sequence differs by one nucleotide. The V gene is TRBV10-1, the J gene TRBJ1-1; D not resolved. The CDR3 has 13 residues. CDR1 WNHNN and CDR2 SYGVQD come from the germline V gene (reference sequence). V was pared by 5 bases and J by 4 bases, with 11 bases between. CDR3 coding DNA: TGCGCCAGCAGTTGGCAGAAGAGCACTGAAGCTTTCTTT. Protein product: CASSWQKSTEAFF.

This clonotype turned up a few times. The chain couples TRBV19 to TRBJ1-2, with 8 bases fitting TRBD1. This CDR3 comprises 14 residues. The germline CDR1 and CDR2 sequences are LNHDA and SQIVND (reference sequence). The V segment lost 10 bases and the J segment 3 bases; nucleotides outside the gene matches: 10. The CDR3 sequence: CATKDRDGDYGYTF. The CDR3 DNA sequence: TGTGCCACCAAGGACAGGGATGGGGACTATGGCTACACCTTC.

This clonotype was detected only a few times. The rearrangement links TRBV7-9 to TRBJ1-5; tentatively, D is TRBD1 (5 bases). Per the germline V gene, CDR1 is SEHNR and CDR2 is FQNEAQ (reference sequence). Trimming removed 6 bases from V and 6 bases from J, with 15 bases in between. The CDR3 is 14 residues long. CDR3 nucleotide sequence: TGTGCCAGCAGTTCGGAACAGGTTTTTCAGCCCCAGCATTTT. Translated, it gives CASSSEQVFQPQHF.

In its sample, this clonotype was seen a few times. V usage is TRBV2 and J usage is TRBJ2-7; TRBD2 aligns across 9 bases. The CDR3 contains 13 residues. From germline, CDR1 is SNHLY and CDR2 FYNNEI. V dropped 8 bases and J dropped 2; count of bases not matched to a gene: 4. The chain's CDR3 is CASQREVTYEQYF. The CDR3 coding sequence is TGTGCCAGCCAGCGGGAGGTCACCTACGAGCAGTACTTC.

This clonotype has a count of ten or more. The V gene is TRBV29-1, the J gene TRBJ2-2, with D uncertain. The CDR3 spans 13 residues. Trimming cost V 3 bases and J 1 base, with 6 bases left between them. In germline, CDR1 is SQVTM, CDR2 ANQGSEA. The CDR3 DNA is TGCAGCGTTGAGGCTGGGAACACCGGGGAGCTGTTTTTT. It codes for CSVEAGNTGELFF.

This chain uses TRBV9 with TRBJ1-4; D uncertain. The CDR3 runs to 16 residues. Per the germline V gene, CDR1 is SGDLS and CDR2 is YYNGEE. Trimming pared 4 bases from V and 0 bases from J, leaving 13 bases between. DNA for the CDR3: TGTGCCAGCAGCCCTTCTGCCCTTCCAACTAATGAAAAACTGTTTTTT. As protein: CASSPSALPTNEKLFF.

This sequence joins TRBV7-9 and TRBJ1-4, with D possibly being TRBD1 (5 bases). Trimming pared 5 bases from V and 4 bases from J, leaving 14 bases between. The germline V gene encodes CDR1 SEHNR and CDR2 FQNEAQ (reference sequence). The CDR3 runs 15 residues. The CDR3 DNA reads as TGTGCCAGCAGCCAAGCTAGGGGCGTTAATGAAAAACTGTTTTTT. Protein product: CASSQARGVNEKLFF.

This clonotype was recorded many times. J is TRBJ1-3 and V is TRBV7-8; D is undetermined. CDR3 length: 16 amino acids. Germline V lookup: CDR1 SGHVS, CDR2 FQNEAQ. Trimming took off 1 base at V and 0 bases at J, with 10 bases between the two ends. The CDR3 DNA reads as TGTGCCAGCAGCTTAGGGGGAGCAGCCTCTGGAAACACCATATATTTT. It yields the protein CASSLGGAASGNTIYF.

The table lists this clonotype with many counts. The chain recombines TRBV10-3 with TRBJ2-7; D might be TRBD1 or TRBD2, each matching 5 bases. The germline V gene encodes CDR1 ENHRY and CDR2 SYGVKD. The V gene lost 0 bases and the J gene lost 3 bases, with 15 bases spanning the gap. CDR3 length equals 16 residues. In DNA, the CDR3 is TGTGCCATCAGTGAGTCGGCTGGGACGGATGTCTACGAGCAGTACTTC. It is translated as CAISESAGTDVYEQYF.